These T cell receptor beta chains were read from a single sample in a study of blood T cell repertoires in COVID-19. Generated by immunoSEQ multiplex PCR, the TCRdb table keeps only in-frame clones and is missing some. The sample carries 390,000 or so clones, 85% to 90% recorded once. Sequenced material: PBMCs or T cells enriched from blood (not recorded which). Receptors were obtained from a man aged 18-30 years who had recovered from COVID-19. Each CDR3 is given with its conserved first and last residue. The order of the fields is J gene, D gene, V gene, clone size, CDR3 protein, CDR3 DNA. The D gene is left open where the match is weak. Size is stated for part of the rows, as once, few or many counts, or as a class when the clone is expanded.

J gene: TRBJ2-2
D gene: .
V gene: TRBV25-1
clone size: .
CDR3 protein: CASRGTGFSGELFF
CDR3 DNA: TGTGCCAGCAGGGGAACAGGATTTTCTGGGGAGCTGTTTTTT

J gene: TRBJ1-2
D gene: .
V gene: TRBV12-3/TRBV12-4
clone size: .
CDR3 protein: CASGGEFHGYTF
CDR3 DNA: TGTGCCAGCGGGGGGGAGTTCCATGGCTACACCTTC

J gene: TRBJ2-7
D gene: TRBD1
V gene: TRBV7-2
clone size: .
CDR3 protein: CASSFRTGEDYEQYF
CDR3 DNA: TGTGCCAGCAGCTTCAGGACAGGGGAGGACTACGAGCAGTACTTC

J gene: TRBJ2-1
D gene: TRBD2
V gene: TRBV30
clone size: once
CDR3 protein: CAWSVLFASGSNEQFF
CDR3 DNA: TGTGCCTGGAGTGTACTATTTGCTAGCGGGAGCAATGAGCAGTTCTTC

J gene: TRBJ2-1
D gene: TRBD2
V gene: TRBV14
clone size: .
CDR3 protein: CASSQGGLAGGNEQFF
CDR3 DNA: TGTGCCAGCAGCCAAGGAGGACTAGCGGGCGGCAATGAGCAGTTCTTC

J gene: TRBJ2-1
D gene: .
V gene: TRBV5-1
clone size: once
CDR3 protein: CASNIIGGGSYNEQFF
CDR3 DNA: TGCGCCAGCAACATTATTGGAGGAGGTTCCTACAATGAGCAGTTCTTC

J gene: TRBJ2-7
D gene: .
V gene: TRBV29-1
clone size: .
CDR3 protein: CSVDGQGKQYF
CDR3 DNA: TGCAGCGTTGATGGCCAGGGGAAGCAGTACTTC

J gene: TRBJ1-2
D gene: .
V gene: TRBV3-1/TRBV3-2
clone size: .
CDR3 protein: CASSQGSRYGYTF
CDR3 DNA: TGTGCCAGCAGCCAAGGGTCGCGGTATGGCTACACCTTC

J gene: TRBJ1-2
D gene: .
V gene: TRBV3-1/TRBV3-2
clone size: few
CDR3 protein: CASSQDWAGNYGYTF
CDR3 DNA: TGTGCCAGCAGCCAAGATTGGGCAGGGAACTATGGCTACACCTTC

J gene: TRBJ1-3
D gene: TRBD1
V gene: TRBV10-3
clone size: once
CDR3 protein: CAISPPRDSSGNTIYF
CDR3 DNA: TGTGCCATCAGTCCACCCCGGGACAGCTCTGGAAACACCATATATTTT

J gene: TRBJ1-4
D gene: .
V gene: TRBV18
clone size: .
CDR3 protein: CASSRGLNEKLFF
CDR3 DNA: TGTGCCAGCTCACGGGGGCTTAATGAAAAACTGTTTTTT

J gene: TRBJ2-3
D gene: TRBD1
V gene: TRBV6-5
clone size: .
CDR3 protein: CASRPGTGVLNTQYF
CDR3 DNA: TGTGCCAGCAGGCCCGGGACAGGGGTGCTTAATACGCAGTATTTT

J gene: TRBJ1-2
D gene: .
V gene: TRBV11-2
clone size: once
CDR3 protein: CASSFSAGDAGTTYGYTF
CDR3 DNA: TGTGCCAGCAGCTTTAGTGCGGGGGACGCTGGCACTACCTATGGCTACACCTTC

J gene: TRBJ1-1
D gene: .
V gene: TRBV7-3
clone size: .
CDR3 protein: CASSLRPLHPEAFF
CDR3 DNA: TGTGCCAGCAGCTTACGCCCGTTACACCCTGAAGCTTTCTTT

J gene: TRBJ2-3
D gene: TRBD1
V gene: TRBV27
clone size: .
CDR3 protein: CASSLEGRGRADTQYF
CDR3 DNA: TGTGCCAGCAGTTTAGAAGGCAGGGGGCGTGCAGATACGCAGTATTTT

J gene: TRBJ1-4
D gene: TRBD1
V gene: TRBV5-1
clone size: once
CDR3 protein: CASSLAGQGVGKLFF
CDR3 DNA: TGCGCCAGCAGCTTGGCGGGACAGGGTGTTGGAAAACTGTTTTTT

J gene: TRBJ2-5
D gene: .
V gene: TRBV10-1
clone size: .
CDR3 protein: CASSDGNAKGQETQYF
CDR3 DNA: TGCGCCAGCAGTGACGGCAACGCAAAGGGGCAAGAGACTCAGTACTTC

J gene: TRBJ2-7
D gene: .
V gene: TRBV6-6
clone size: .
CDR3 protein: CASSYSVTGTNEQYF
CDR3 DNA: TGTGCCAGCAGTTACTCGGTAACAGGGACCAACGAGCAGTACTTC

J gene: TRBJ1-1
D gene: TRBD1
V gene: TRBV6-5
clone size: .
CDR3 protein: CASSYSGRGRTEAFF
CDR3 DNA: TGTGCCAGCAGTTACTCGGGCAGGGGGCGCACTGAAGCTTTCTTT

J gene: TRBJ2-1
D gene: TRBD2
V gene: TRBV4-2
clone size: .
CDR3 protein: CASSQDRVRGGPYNEQFF
CDR3 DNA: TGTGCCAGCAGCCAAGATCGAGTTCGGGGGGGACCCTACAATGAGCAGTTCTTC

J gene: TRBJ1-2
D gene: TRBD1
V gene: TRBV3-1/TRBV3-2
clone size: .
CDR3 protein: CASSHRPGTGNRYGYTF
CDR3 DNA: TGTGCCAGCAGCCACCGTCCCGGGACAGGGAATCGCTATGGCTACACCTTC

J gene: TRBJ2-5
D gene: .
V gene: TRBV9
clone size: .
CDR3 protein: CASSVQEEETQYF
CDR3 DNA: TGTGCCAGCAGCGTACAGGAGGAAGAGACCCAGTACTTC

J gene: TRBJ1-2
D gene: TRBD1
V gene: TRBV28
clone size: .
CDR3 protein: CASSLRPGQPPYGYTF
CDR3 DNA: TGTGCCAGCAGCCTTAGGCCGGGACAGCCCCCCTATGGCTACACCTTC

J gene: TRBJ2-7
D gene: TRBD2
V gene: TRBV27
clone size: .
CDR3 protein: CASSLTGREQYF
CDR3 DNA: TGTGCCAGCAGTTTAACCGGGAGGGAGCAGTACTTC

J gene: TRBJ2-1
D gene: .
V gene: TRBV18
clone size: .
CDR3 protein: CASSPAQGSNNEQFF
CDR3 DNA: TGTGCCAGCTCACCAGCCCAGGGCAGCAACAATGAGCAGTTCTTC

J gene: TRBJ2-7
D gene: .
V gene: TRBV11-2
clone size: .
CDR3 protein: CASSLHLGGRVGYEQYF
CDR3 DNA: TGTGCCAGCAGCTTACACCTGGGTGGCAGGGTAGGCTACGAGCAGTACTTC

J gene: TRBJ2-2
D gene: TRBD1
V gene: TRBV9
clone size: .
CDR3 protein: CASSSQAGGIGGELFF
CDR3 DNA: TGTGCCAGCAGCTCCCAGGCAGGGGGTATAGGAGGGGAGCTGTTTTTT

J gene: TRBJ2-1
D gene: .
V gene: TRBV28
clone size: once
CDR3 protein: CASSSPGLNYNEQFF
CDR3 DNA: TGTGCCAGCAGTTCTCCAGGTTTAAACTACAATGAGCAGTTCTTC

J gene: TRBJ2-3
D gene: .
V gene: TRBV7-9
clone size: .
CDR3 protein: CASSLGDSGFVDTQYF
CDR3 DNA: TGTGCCAGCAGCTTAGGGGACTCAGGGTTCGTGGATACGCAGTATTTT